The T cell receptor beta chain described here comes from a study of identical twins. Study outcomes and limitations: Cord blood's abundant beta clonotypes had fewer insertions, unlike memory repertoires.

Each donor was a healthy Caucasian. Worth noting for this clonotype: Its antigen is not known.

CDR3 size: 15 residues. Germline trimming cut 1 base from V and 4 bases from J; bases unmatched to any gene: 7. Template switching added a universal primer binding site, and final cDNA carried unique molecular identifiers. TCRdb analysed the 5' RACE reads with MiXCR anew, one entry per CDR3 protein. The data hold 700,000 or so distinct CDR3 sequences, with roughly 8% observed a single time. The same sample was also studied in work on yellow fever vaccine responses in identical twins. From that report: Twins reportedly mounted vaccine T cell responses that seemed partly convergent, partly personalized.

The V call is TRBV12-3 or TRBV12-4, the J call TRBJ2-7; 7 bases match TRBD2. Sequencing input: PBMCs. The receptor comes from a young woman in good health. This CDR3 is CASSLGGGSMYEQYF. The CDR3 nucleotides are TGTGCCAGCAGTTTAGGGGGCGGGAGTATGTACGAGCAGTACTTC.